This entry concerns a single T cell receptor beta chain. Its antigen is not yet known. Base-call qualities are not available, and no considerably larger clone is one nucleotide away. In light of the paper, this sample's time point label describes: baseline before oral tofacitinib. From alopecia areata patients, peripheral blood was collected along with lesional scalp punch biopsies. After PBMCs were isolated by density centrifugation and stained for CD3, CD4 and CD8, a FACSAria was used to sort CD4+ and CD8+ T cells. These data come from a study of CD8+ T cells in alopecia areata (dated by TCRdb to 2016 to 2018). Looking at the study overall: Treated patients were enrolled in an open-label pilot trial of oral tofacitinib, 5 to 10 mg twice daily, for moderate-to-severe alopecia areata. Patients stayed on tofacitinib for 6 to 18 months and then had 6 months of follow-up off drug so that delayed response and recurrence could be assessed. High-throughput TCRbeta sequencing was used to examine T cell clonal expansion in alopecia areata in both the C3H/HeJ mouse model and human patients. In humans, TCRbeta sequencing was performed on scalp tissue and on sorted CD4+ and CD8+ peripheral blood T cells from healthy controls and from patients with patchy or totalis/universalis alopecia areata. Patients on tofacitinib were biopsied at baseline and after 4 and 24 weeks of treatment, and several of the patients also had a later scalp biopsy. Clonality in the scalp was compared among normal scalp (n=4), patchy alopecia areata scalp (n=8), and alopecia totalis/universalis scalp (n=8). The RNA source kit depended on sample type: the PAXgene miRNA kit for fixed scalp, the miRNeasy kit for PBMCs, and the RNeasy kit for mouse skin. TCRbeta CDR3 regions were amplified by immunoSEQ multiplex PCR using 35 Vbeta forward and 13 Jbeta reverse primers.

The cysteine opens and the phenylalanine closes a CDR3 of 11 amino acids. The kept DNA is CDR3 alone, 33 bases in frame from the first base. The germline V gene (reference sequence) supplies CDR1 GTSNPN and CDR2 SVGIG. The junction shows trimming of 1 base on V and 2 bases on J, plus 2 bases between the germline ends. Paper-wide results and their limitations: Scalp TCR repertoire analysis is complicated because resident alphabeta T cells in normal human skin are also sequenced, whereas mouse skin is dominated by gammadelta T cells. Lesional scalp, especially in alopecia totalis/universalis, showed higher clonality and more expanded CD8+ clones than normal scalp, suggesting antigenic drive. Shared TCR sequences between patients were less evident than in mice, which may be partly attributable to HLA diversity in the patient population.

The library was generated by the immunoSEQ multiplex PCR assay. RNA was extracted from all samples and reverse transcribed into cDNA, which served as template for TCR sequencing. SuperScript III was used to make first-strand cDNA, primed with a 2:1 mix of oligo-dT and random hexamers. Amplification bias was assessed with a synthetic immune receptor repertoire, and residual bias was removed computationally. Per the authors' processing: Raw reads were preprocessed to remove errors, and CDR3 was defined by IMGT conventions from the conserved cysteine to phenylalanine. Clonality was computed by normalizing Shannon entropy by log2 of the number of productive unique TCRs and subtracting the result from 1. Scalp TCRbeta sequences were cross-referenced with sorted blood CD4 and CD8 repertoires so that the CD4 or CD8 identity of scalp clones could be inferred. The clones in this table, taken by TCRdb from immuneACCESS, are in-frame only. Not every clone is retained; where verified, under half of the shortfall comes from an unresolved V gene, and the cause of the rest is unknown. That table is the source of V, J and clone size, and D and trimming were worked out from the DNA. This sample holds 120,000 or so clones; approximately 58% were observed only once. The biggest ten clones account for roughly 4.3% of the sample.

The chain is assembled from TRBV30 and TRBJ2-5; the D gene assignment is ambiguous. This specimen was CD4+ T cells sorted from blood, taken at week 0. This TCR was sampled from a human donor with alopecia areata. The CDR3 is CAWSAQETQYF. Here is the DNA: TGTGCCTGGAGTGCACAAGAGACCCAGTACTTC.